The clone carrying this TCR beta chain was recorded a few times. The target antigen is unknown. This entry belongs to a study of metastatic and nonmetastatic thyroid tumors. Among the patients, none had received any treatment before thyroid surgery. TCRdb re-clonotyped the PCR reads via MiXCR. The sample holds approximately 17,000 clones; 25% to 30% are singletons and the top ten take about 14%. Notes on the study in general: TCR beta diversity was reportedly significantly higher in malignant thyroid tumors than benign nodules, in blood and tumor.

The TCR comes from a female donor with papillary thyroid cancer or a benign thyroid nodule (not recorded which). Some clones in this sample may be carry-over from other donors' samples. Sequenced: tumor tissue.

The CDR3 is CSAESGSSYEQYF. The CDR3 DNA reads as TGCAGTGCCGAAAGCGGGAGCTCCTACGAGCAGTACTTC. This rearrangement joins TRBV20-1 to TRBJ2-7, with 8 bases lining up with TRBD2. The germline gives CDR1 DFQATT, CDR2 SNEGSKA (reference sequence). The CDR3 extends over 13 amino acids. The trim removed 6 bases at V and 0 bases at J, leaving 4 bases unmatched.